The 9 T cell receptor beta chains below all came from one sample that was sequenced in a study of T cell repertoires in cytomegalovirus infection. TCRdb itself ran the reads through MiXCR, one entry per CDR3 protein. The sample lists 86,000 or so distinct CDR3 sequences, 20% to 30% occurring once. Antigens for these TCRs are unknown. Sequences were derived from CD8+ T cells from cultured PBMCs, sampled from culture after CMV antigen stimulation. The receptors derive from a human donor in good health (CMV status not recorded). Some clones in this sample may be carry-over from other donors' samples.

This clonotype was picked up a small number of times. The chain combines TRBV28 with TRBJ1-5, with D possibly being TRBD1 (5 bases). The CDR3 consists of 14 residues. The V and J ends lost 6 bases and 7 bases respectively, with 16 bases between them. Germline assignment: CDR1 MDHEN and CDR2 SYDVKM. In DNA form, the CDR3 reads TGTGCCAGCAGCCCCCAGGGCGGTGTGCAGCCCCAGCATTTT. Its protein product is CASSPQGGVQPQHF. The full variable domain, with the rest looked up from reference TRBV28 and TRBJ1-5, is DVKVTQSSRYLVKRTGEKVFLECVQDMDHENMFWYRQDPGLGLRLIYFSYDVKMKEKGDIPEGYSVSREKKERFSLILESASTNQTSMYLCASSPQGGVQPQHFGDGTRLSIL.

The chain joins TRBV19 to TRBJ2-5; D is possibly TRBD1 (6 bases). This CDR3 has 15 residues. V was shortened by 4 bases and J by 0 bases, with 12 bases between the two germline ends. Germline V lookup: CDR1 LNHDA, CDR2 SQIVND (reference sequence). The CDR3: CASSSLHRDQETQYF. The CDR3 coding sequence is TGTGCCAGTAGTAGCCTCCACAGGGACCAAGAGACCCAGTACTTC.

The chain recombines TRBV12-5 with TRBJ2-7, with 10 bases that match TRBD1. Trimming at V came to 3 bases and at J to 4 bases, leaving 6 bases not matched to a gene. Per the germline V gene, CDR1 is LGHNT and CDR2 is FRNRAP. The CDR3 has 15 residues. The CDR3 DNA reads TGTGCTAGTGGTTTAGGGACAGGGGTCAGGTACGAGCAGTACTTC. It is translated as CASGLGTGVRYEQYF.

This chain links TRBV5-6 with TRBJ1-2; D gene unclear. There are 16 residues in the CDR3. Trimming took 3 bases from V and 6 from J, leaving 21 bases between them. CDR1 is SGHDT, CDR2 YYEEEE, per germline. The CDR3 loop is CASSSAWAARSDGYTF. The DNA for the CDR3 is TGTGCCAGCAGCTCCGCATGGGCCGCTAGGTCCGATGGCTACACCTTC.

This clonotype was counted many times. J is TRBJ1-1 and V is TRBV30; D perhaps matches TRBD1 (6 bases). Germline CDR1 reads GTSNPN; CDR2 reads SVGIG (reference sequence). V was shortened by 0 bases and J by 1 base, with 12 bases between the two germline ends. This CDR3 is built from 15 residues. This CDR3 is CAWSVGIGGNTEAFF. As DNA, the CDR3 is TGTGCCTGGAGTGTAGGAATAGGGGGGAACACTGAAGCTTTCTTT.

V is TRBV7-6 and J is TRBJ1-1; D ambiguous. V gave up 4 bases and J gave up 7 bases, with 16 bases separating them. CDR3 length: 14 residues. The V gene's germline CDR1 is SGHVS and CDR2 FNYEAQ. The CDR3 nucleotides read TGTGCCAGCAGCTCCGGACCAGAGGGAGGTGAAGCTTTCTTT. Protein: CASSSGPEGGEAFF.

The V gene is TRBV12-3 or TRBV12-4, the J gene TRBJ2-7; TRBD1 aligns across 11 bases. CDR3 size: 14 residues. The V gene end was trimmed by 5 bases and the J gene end by 6 bases; junction bases not matched to a gene: 6. For the CDR3, the DNA is TGTGCCAGCAGTCCAGGACAGGGGGCGATCGAGCAGTACTTC. This translates into CASSPGQGAIEQYF.

The CDR3 is CASSIGQGDYEQYF. The CDR3 DNA reads as TGTGCCAGTAGTATAGGGCAGGGGGACTACGAGCAGTACTTC. The chain uses TRBV19 and TRBJ2-7; 7 bases match TRBD1. The CDR3 spans 14 residues. Germline-derived CDR1 and CDR2 are LNHDA and SQIVND (reference sequence). The J segment lost 3 bases and the V segment lost 1 base, leaving 3 bases of the junction unmatched.

This clonotype was counted a single time. A much larger clone lies one base from this, so it may be a read error. V and J are TRBV7-2 and TRBJ2-1; 9 bases line up with TRBD2. The length of the CDR3 is 16 residues. Germline assignment: CDR1 SGHTA and CDR2 FQGNSA. Trimming at V came to 1 base and at J to 8 bases, leaving 9 bases not matched to a gene. The CDR3 DNA is TGTGCCAGCAGCTTAGAGGCTAGCGGGGATGGGTATGAGCAGTTCTTC. It codes for CASSLEASGDGYEQFF.